Each of the 23 T cell receptor beta chains below was sequenced from the same sample in a study of blood T cell repertoires in COVID-19. The protocol was immunoSEQ multiplex PCR, while the TCRdb copy is restricted to in-frame clones and leaves out a portion. The sample consists of 250,000 to 350,000 clones, approximately 84% of them appearing once. Sample: peripheral blood. These receptors were taken from a human donor with COVID-19, enrolled during active disease. The donor label of this sample is uncertain.

This sequence joins TRBV27 and TRBJ1-2, with no clear D. V dropped 5 bases and J dropped 2 bases, with 3 bases sitting between them. The CDR3 sequence is 11 residues long. From germline, CDR1 is MNHEY and CDR2 SMNVEV (reference sequence). The CDR3 region has the DNA TGTGCCAGCAGTACAAACTATGGCTACACCTTC. Protein: CASSTNYGYTF.

As concerns this clone: One end of the junction is discordant with germline, which a read error may explain. The V call is TRBV5-1, the J call TRBJ1-3; a possible D gene is TRBD1 (6 bases). The CDR3 spans 15 residues. Germline V gene lookup returns CDR1 SGHRS and CDR2 YFSETQ. The CDR3 loop reads CASSVSGGLGSTIYF. CDR3 DNA: TGCGCCAGCAGCGTTAGCGGGGGGCTAGGAAGCACCATATATTTT.

This chain joins TRBV28 and TRBJ1-1, with a tentative D call TRBD1 (6 bases). The length of the CDR3 is 12 residues. Trimming shortened V by 4 bases and J by 7 bases, and 10 bases separated the two germline ends. Germline loops: CDR1 MDHEN, CDR2 SYDVKM. The CDR3: CASSSGHFEAFF. In nucleotides, the CDR3 is TGTGCCAGCAGTTCGGGACACTTTGAAGCTTTCTTT. Combining the CDR3 with reference TRBV28 and TRBJ1-1 gives the whole variable domain DVKVTQSSRYLVKRTGEKVFLECVQDMDHENMFWYRQDPGLGLRLIYFSYDVKMKEKGDIPEGYSVSREKKERFSLILESASTNQTSMYLCASSSGHFEAFFGQGTRLTVV.

This chain joins TRBV27 and TRBJ2-1, with 12 bases identical to TRBD1. Per the germline V gene, CDR1 is MNHEY and CDR2 is SMNVEV (reference sequence). J was trimmed by 7 bases and V by 6 bases; bases with no gene match: 10. The CDR3 extends over 16 amino acids. CDR3 sequence reads: CASRIAGTGGKNEQFF. The CDR3 DNA follows: TGTGCCAGCAGGATAGCCGGGACAGGGGGCAAGAATGAGCAGTTCTTC.

The CDR3, as DNA: TGTGCCAGCAGCATTACGGGGACAGAAGACACAGATACGCAGTATTTT. Protein: CASSITGTEDTDTQYF. This chain uses TRBV7-2 with TRBJ2-3; 7 bases match TRBD1. The CDR3 is 16 residues long. V dropped 5 bases and J dropped 2; count of bases not matched to a gene: 10. Germline V CDR1 and CDR2: SGHTA, FQGNSA.

This clone appeared a few times. This chain uses TRBV7-8 with TRBJ1-2; 7 nucleotides agree with TRBD1. The CDR3 sequence is 14 residues long. CDR1 is SGHVS, CDR2 FQNEAQ, per germline. J lost 1 base, V lost 3 bases, and 2 bases had no gene match. CDR3 protein: CASSLTGFNYGYTF. CDR3 in DNA: TGTGCCAGCAGCTTGACAGGGTTTAACTATGGCTACACCTTC.

The J gene is TRBJ2-7, the V gene TRBV6-5; possible D gene TRBD2, 5 bases. The CDR3 spans 13 residues. Germline V gives CDR1 MNHEY, CDR2 SVGAGI. Between the trimmed V and J ends, which lost 8 bases and 2 bases, there was a span of 13 bases. DNA for the CDR3: TGTGCCAGCGTTTCCGGGGTCCCCTACGAGCAGTACTTC. Amino acids: CASVSGVPYEQYF.

The gene calls are TRBV5-1 and TRBJ1-2, with a tentative D call TRBD1 (5 bases). CDR1 is SGHRS and CDR2 is YFSETQ in the germline V gene. Between the trimmed V and J ends, which lost 1 base and 0 bases, there was a span of 13 bases. The CDR3 contains 16 residues. DNA of the CDR3: TGCGCCAGCAGCTTGTTAGGGGTTACCGCTAACTATGGCTACACCTTC. It encodes CASSLLGVTANYGYTF.

V and J are TRBV28 and TRBJ1-6; D unclear. The CDR3 is made up of 17 amino acids. V was shortened by 8 bases and J by 0 bases, with 17 bases between the two germline ends. Germline V gene lookup returns CDR1 MDHEN and CDR2 SYDVKM. CDR3 region: CASLFGLGSSYNSPLHF. The CDR3 bases are TGTGCCAGCCTTTTCGGGTTAGGGAGCTCCTATAATTCACCCCTCCACTTT. Filled out from reference TRBV28 and TRBJ1-6, the complete variable domain reads DVKVTQSSRYLVKRTGEKVFLECVQDMDHENMFWYRQDPGLGLRLIYFSYDVKMKEKGDIPEGYSVSREKKERFSLILESASTNQTSMYLCASLFGLGSSYNSPLHFGNGTRLTVT.

This chain links TRBV7-2 with TRBJ1-4; a weak D match, TRBD1 (5 bases). Germline CDR1 SGHTA, CDR2 FQGNSA. This CDR3 is 15 amino acids long. The V end was cut by 3 bases, the J end by 6 bases, with 14 bases between. The CDR3 here is CASSFSGARDEKLFF. DNA for the CDR3: TGTGCCAGCAGCTTCTCTGGGGCCCGGGATGAAAAACTGTTTTTT.

This clone was observed many times. V is TRBV30 and J is TRBJ1-1, with TRBD1 matching 8 bases. In germline, CDR1 is GTSNPN, CDR2 SVGIG (reference sequence). The V segment lost 5 bases and the J segment 4 bases; nucleotides outside the gene matches: 3. The CDR3 has 12 residues. The CDR3 reads CAWGQGTTEAFF. The CDR3, as DNA: TGTGCCTGGGGACAGGGTACCACTGAAGCTTTCTTT.

The chain recombines TRBV5-1 with TRBJ1-1; a weak D match, TRBD1 (5 bases). The V end lost 7 bases, the J end lost 0 bases, and 19 bases lay between the germline ends. CDR3 length: 16 residues. Germline V gives CDR1 SGHRS, CDR2 YFSETQ. DNA of the CDR3: TGCGCCAGCTCCAGGGAGGGTTTGACGATGAACACTGAAGCTTTCTTT. Translating gives CASSREGLTMNTEAFF.

The V gene is TRBV19, the J gene TRBJ2-1; D perhaps matches TRBD1 (6 bases). The CDR3 length is 14 residues. Per the germline V gene, CDR1 is LNHDA and CDR2 is SQIVND (reference sequence). Trimming cost V 5 bases and J 7 bases, with 15 bases left between them. The CDR3 DNA reads as TGTGCCAGTAGTCCGCGACAGGTTGGGAATGAGCAGTTCTTC. This encodes CASSPRQVGNEQFF. Supplemented by reference TRBV19 and TRBJ2-1, the full variable domain reads DGGITQSPKYLFRKEGQNVTLSCEQNLNHDAMYWYRQDPGQGLRLIYYSQIVNDFQKGDIAEGYSVSREKKESFPLTVTSAQKNPTAFYLCASSPRQVGNEQFFGPGTRLTVL.

In this sample, this clone turned up a few times. The chain carries TRBV6-6 and TRBJ2-7; D might be TRBD2 (7 bases). The CDR3 contains 13 residues. Germline-derived CDR1 and CDR2 are MNHNY and SVGAGI (reference sequence). Trimming pared 6 bases from V and 5 bases from J, leaving 14 bases between. CDR3 region: CASSDGGADEQYF. CDR3 bases: TGTGCCAGCAGCGATGGGGGGGCGGACGAGCAGTACTTC.

The rearrangement uses TRBV2 and TRBJ2-1; perhaps TRBD1 as D (6 bases). This CDR3 is 16 amino acids long. Germline CDR1 and CDR2: SNHLY and FYNNEI. V was pared by 5 bases and J by 0 bases, with 14 bases between. The CDR3: CASSKPTGSSYNEQFF. The CDR3 coding sequence is TGTGCCAGCAGTAAACCGACAGGTAGCTCCTACAATGAGCAGTTCTTC.

The chain has TRBV27 and TRBJ1-4; TRBD1 aligns across 9 bases. Germline CDR1 MNHEY, CDR2 SMNVEV (reference sequence). The CDR3 covers 14 residues. The trim removed 5 bases at V and 14 bases at J, leaving 12 bases unmatched. The CDR3 spells CASSPRQGGFFLFF. The CDR3 nucleotides read TGTGCCAGCAGTCCCCGACAGGGGGGTTTTTTTCTGTTTTTT. Filled out from reference TRBV27 and TRBJ1-4, the complete variable domain reads EAQVTQNPRYLITVTGKKLTVTCSQNMNHEYMSWYRQDPGLGLRQIYYSMNVEVTDKGDVPEGYKVSRKEKRNFPLILESPSPNQTSLYFCASSPRQGGFFLFFGSGTQLSVL.

As for this clone: A much larger clone sits a single nucleotide away, making a read error possible. This rearrangement joins TRBV7-2 to TRBJ1-1; 8 nucleotides align to TRBD1. The V gene end was trimmed by 5 bases and the J gene end by 3 bases; junction bases not matched to a gene: 5. This CDR3 region has 14 residues. Germline assignment: CDR1 SGHTA and CDR2 FQGNSA. The CDR3 DNA is TGTGCCAGCAGCCCGGGACAGGCGGACACTGAAGCTTTCTTT. Translating it yields CASSPGQADTEAFF. Using reference TRBV7-2 and TRBJ1-1 for the parts outside the CDR3, the full variable domain is GAGVSQSPSNKVTEKGKDVELRCDPISGHTALYWYRQSLGQGLEFLIYFQGNSAPDKSGLPSDRFSAERTGGSVSTLTIQRTQQEDSAVYLCASSPGQADTEAFFGQGTRLTVV.

The gene calls are TRBV30 and TRBJ1-2, with 7 bases lining up with TRBD1. CDR3 length: 15 amino acids. J lost 6 bases, V lost 3 bases, and 13 bases had no gene match. Germline V gene data show CDR1 as GTSNPN and CDR2 as SVGIG (reference sequence). In DNA, the CDR3 is TGTGCCTGGAGGGTAGGGGACAGAGAGTTCCATGGCTACACCTTC. Its protein is CAWRVGDREFHGYTF.

The chain carries TRBV19 and TRBJ2-7; 8 nucleotides line up with TRBD2. Germline CDR1 reads LNHDA; CDR2 reads SQIVND (reference sequence). V was pared by 1 base and J by 3 bases, with 8 bases of the junction left unmatched. This CDR3 comprises 16 residues. CDR3 bases: TGTGCCAGTAGTATAGCGGCGGGAGGACCCCTCTACGAGCAGTACTTC. Protein: CASSIAAGGPLYEQYF.

V is TRBV29-1 and J is TRBJ2-5; 7 bases fit TRBD2. Germline CDR1 is SQVTM and CDR2 is ANQGSEA. The CDR3 is 14 amino acids. V was pared by 4 bases and J by 4 bases, with 9 bases of the junction left unmatched. The chain's CDR3 is CSVVGGRGGETQYF. The CDR3 DNA reads as TGCAGCGTTGTAGGCGGGAGAGGCGGAGAGACCCAGTACTTC.

This clone was observed a single time. The chain links TRBV19 to TRBJ2-7; 8 positions match TRBD1. This CDR3 contains 14 residues. Trimming took 4 bases from V and 4 from J; bases not matched to a gene: 6. Germline V gene sequence: CDR1 LNHDA, CDR2 SQIVND (reference sequence). CDR3 amino acids: CASSTTWTGYEQYF. As DNA, the CDR3 is TGTGCCAGTAGTACCACTTGGACAGGGTACGAGCAGTACTTC.

V and J are TRBV5-6 and TRBJ1-4; the D gene is possibly TRBD1 (5 bases). The CDR3 has 14 amino acids. V was cut by 3 bases and J by 3 bases, with 9 bases left in between. Germline V gene sequence: CDR1 SGHDT, CDR2 YYEEEE. CDR3 nucleotide sequence: TGTGCCAGCAGCTCACGACAGTCTAATGAAAAACTGTTTTTT. This encodes CASSSRQSNEKLFF.

The chain has TRBV27 and TRBJ2-7, with D perhaps matching TRBD1 (5 bases). The CDR3 consists of 13 residues. Trimming pared 7 bases from V and 1 base from J, leaving 11 bases between. Germline V gene sequence: CDR1 MNHEY, CDR2 SMNVEV (reference sequence). This CDR3 is CASKQGTSYEQYF. CDR3 DNA sequence: TGTGCCAGCAAGCAGGGAACATCCTACGAGCAGTACTTC.